This T cell receptor (beta chain) was recorded in a study of cytomegalovirus exposure and HLA in healthy donors. Assay: immunoSEQ multiplex PCR; the TCRdb copy retains only in-frame clones and omits some. The sample contains roughly 76,000 clones, around 94% of which appear only once. V dropped 8 bases and J dropped 7 bases, with 21 bases sitting between them. The CDR3 is 15 residues long. The germline V gene has CDR1 LGHNT and CDR2 FRNRAP. The rearrangement joins TRBV12-5 to TRBJ2-1, with D possibly TRBD2 on 6 matching bases. This clonotype originated in a man younger than 30 in good health and CMV-seropositive. Material: PBMCs. The CDR3 sequence is CASSLEGGRKNEQFF. In DNA form, the CDR3 reads TGTGCTAGTTCTCTCGAGGGAGGCCGAAAGAATGAGCAGTTCTTC.